The 8 T cell receptor beta chains given below trace back to one sample, sequenced in a study of regulatory T cells in long-lasting Graves disease. Described time point: newly diagnosed GD, antithyroid drugs for less than 3 months. RNA extracted from PBMCs served as the sequencing template. Construction of the TCR beta libraries employed iRepertoire HTBI primers in conjunction with Arm-PCR of CDR3 regions. MiXCR, applied by TCRdb to the multiplex PCR reads, yields one record per CDR3 protein. The data show about 620,000 distinct CDR3 sequences, roughly 15% seen once. These data were likewise used in another study, on T cells in Graves' hyperthyroidism and ophthalmopathy.

This material consisted of peripheral blood mononuclear cells (PBMCs), taken at new diagnosis, from a patient treated with antithyroid drugs. The receptor set was obtained from a woman aged 25 to 45 with Graves disease.

The V and J genes are TRBV29-1 and TRBJ1-1, with 8 bases fitting TRBD1. Germline CDR1 reads SQVTM; CDR2 reads ANQGSEA. The J segment lost 13 bases and the V segment lost 7 bases, leaving 11 bases of the junction unmatched. This CDR3 has 11 amino acids. As DNA, the CDR3 is TGCAGCGGGGTTGACAGGGGTCACGGTTTCTTT. Protein sequence: CSGVDRGHGFF. The complete variable domain, with remaining parts taken from reference TRBV29-1 and TRBJ1-1, reads SAVISQKPSRDICQRGTSLTIQCQVDSQVTMMFWYRQQPGQSLTLIATANQGSEATYESGFVIDKFPISRPNLTFSTLTVSNMSPEDSSIYLCSGVDRGHGFFGQGTRLTVV.

As regards this clonotype: This may come from a read error, since a much larger clone is one base off. The gene calls are TRBV5-1 and TRBJ1-1; tentatively, D is TRBD1 (5 bases). This CDR3 region has 14 residues. Germline assignment: CDR1 SGHRS and CDR2 YFSETQ. V lost 10 bases and J lost 0, with 16 bases in between. The CDR3 nucleotides are TGCGCCTGCAACCGGCAGGGCATGAACACTGAAGCTTTCTTT. Translation gives CACNRQGMNTEAFF.

As to this clonotype: With a much larger clone just one base away, this may be a read error. The chain carries TRBV5-1 and TRBJ2-5; no firm D call. The J call may be faulty, since TRBJ2-1 better matches the DNA end. The CDR3 is made up of 12 amino acids. Germline-derived CDR1 and CDR2 are SGHRS and YFSETQ. The chain's CDR3 is CASSLASREQFF. CDR3 DNA sequence: TGCGCCAGCAGCTTGGCCAGTCGAGAGCAGTTCTTC.

This clonotype was detected a few times. The chain uses TRBV27 and TRBJ1-5; D not resolved. Germline CDR1 MNHEY, CDR2 SMNVEV (reference sequence). The V gene lost 6 bases and the J gene lost 2 bases, with 14 bases spanning the gap. This CDR3 has 15 residues. This chain's CDR3 is CASRTLGSGNQPQHF. CDR3 DNA sequence: TGTGCCAGCAGGACCCTGGGGAGTGGCAATCAGCCCCAGCATTTT.

This clonotype was recorded many times. The chain combines TRBV2 with TRBJ1-3; D is unresolved. The CDR3 length is 13 residues. CDR1 SNHLY and CDR2 FYNNEI come from the germline V gene. Deletions cut 4 bases from V and 2 bases from J, with 6 bases between. The CDR3 protein is CASSVTTGNTIYF. CDR3 bases: TGTGCCAGCAGTGTAACTACTGGAAACACCATATATTTT. The variable domain in full, with the rest retrieved from reference TRBV2 and TRBJ1-3, is EPEVTQTPSHQVTQMGQEVILRCVPISNHLYFYWYRQILGQKVEFLVSFYNNEISEKSEIFDDQFSVERPDGSNFTLKIRSTKLEDSAMYFCASSVTTGNTIYFGEGSWLTVV.

About this clonotype: This may come from a read error, since a much larger clone is one base off. This sequence joins TRBV7-9 and TRBJ2-7, with D perhaps being TRBD1 or TRBD2 (5 bases each). Germline V gene sequence: CDR1 SEHNR, CDR2 FQNEAQ (reference sequence). This CDR3 is 15 amino acids long. Trimming removed 4 bases from V and 2 bases from J, with 15 bases in between. The CDR3 nucleotides are TGTGCCAGCAGCTCGTCGGGACGGTGGACCTACGAGCAGTACTTC. Translated: CASSSSGRWTYEQYF.

This clonotype was counted ten times or more. The V call is TRBV28, the J call TRBJ2-1, with D uncertain. Germline V CDR1 and CDR2: MDHEN, SYDVKM. This CDR3 is built from 12 residues. V was cut by 3 bases and J by 10 bases, with 10 bases left in between. The CDR3 loop is CASSLISHEQFF. The CDR3 DNA follows: TGTGCCAGCAGTTTGATCTCTCACGAGCAGTTCTTC.

At least ten counts were recorded for this clonotype. The chain couples TRBV28 to TRBJ2-3; 7 bases align to TRBD1. Germline CDR1 reads MDHEN; CDR2 reads SYDVKM. Trimming at V came to 4 bases and at J to 4 bases, leaving 11 bases not matched to a gene. This CDR3 spans 16 amino acids. The CDR3 protein is CASSSNSPGTADTQYF. The DNA of the CDR3 is TGTGCCAGCAGTTCCAACTCCCCCGGGACAGCAGATACGCAGTATTTT.